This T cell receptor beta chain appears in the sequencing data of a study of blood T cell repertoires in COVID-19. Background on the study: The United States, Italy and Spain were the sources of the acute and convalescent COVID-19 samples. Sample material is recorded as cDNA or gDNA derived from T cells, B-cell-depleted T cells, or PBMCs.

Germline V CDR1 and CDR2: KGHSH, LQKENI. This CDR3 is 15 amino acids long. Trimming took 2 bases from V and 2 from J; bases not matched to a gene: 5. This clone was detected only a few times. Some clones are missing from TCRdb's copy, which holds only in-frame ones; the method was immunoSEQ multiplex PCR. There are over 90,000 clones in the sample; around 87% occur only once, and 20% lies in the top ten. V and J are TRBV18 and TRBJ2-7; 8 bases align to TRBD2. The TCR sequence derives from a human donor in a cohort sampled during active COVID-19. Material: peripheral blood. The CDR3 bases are TGTGCCAGCTCACCATCGGCGGGAGGTACCTACGAGCAGTACTTC. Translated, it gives CASSPSAGGTYEQYF.